These T cell receptor beta chains were read from a single sample in a study of CD4 T cells in relation to SARS-CoV-2 and coronaviruses. No cognate antigen is known for these TCRs. TCRdb's table, derived via immunoSEQ multiplex PCR, lists solely in-frame clones and lacks some. The sample gives about 21,000 clones, about 80% of which show up once; about 17% is in the top ten. Material for sequencing was CD4+ T cells from PBMCs, cultured in vitro. These receptors were obtained from a human donor in good health. Both conserved end residues are trimmed from each CDR3.

j_gene: TRBJ2-7; v_gene: TRBV18; CDR3aa: ASSRFELGSYEQY
j_gene: TRBJ2-1; v_gene: TRBV6-6; CDR3aa: ASAASGFYNEQF
j_gene: TRBJ1-1; v_gene: TRBV14; CDR3aa: ASSHWGGKTEAF
j_gene: TRBJ1-1; v_gene: TRBV4-1; CDR3aa: ASSQAGLNTEAF
j_gene: TRBJ2-7; v_gene: TRBV5-1; CDR3aa: ASSRRALTGRTYEQY
j_gene: TRBJ2-5; v_gene: TRBV5-8; CDR3aa: ASSSAKTQY
j_gene: TRBJ1-5; v_gene: TRBV19; CDR3aa: ATRAQPINQPQH
j_gene: TRBJ1-1; v_gene: TRBV25-1; CDR3aa: ASRGVSNTEAF
j_gene: TRBJ1-6; v_gene: TRBV3-1/TRBV3-2; CDR3aa: ASSQGTDNSPLH
j_gene: TRBJ1-1; v_gene: TRBV12-3/TRBV12-4; CDR3aa: AGRQGRAAEAF
j_gene: TRBJ2-7; v_gene: TRBV25-1; CDR3aa: ASRTSGPTYEQY
j_gene: TRBJ2-1; v_gene: TRBV19; CDR3aa: ASSTLAGIYNEQF
j_gene: TRBJ2-3; v_gene: TRBV5-1; CDR3aa: ASSLGQGISTDTQY
j_gene: TRBJ1-2; v_gene: TRBV3-1/TRBV3-2; CDR3aa: ASSGTIGSWEDGYT
j_gene: TRBJ1-5; v_gene: TRBV6-6; CDR3aa: ASCGELTQH
j_gene: TRBJ1-1; v_gene: TRBV19; CDR3aa: ASSIRNTEAF
j_gene: TRBJ1-3; v_gene: TRBV6-4; CDR3aa: ANEWPAVPGNTIY
j_gene: TRBJ2-7; v_gene: TRBV6-4; CDR3aa: ASSQQASYEQY
j_gene: TRBJ1-3; v_gene: TRBV19; CDR3aa: ASRQTHSGNTIY
j_gene: TRBJ1-2; v_gene: TRBV5-6; CDR3aa: ASSLTAFYGYT
j_gene: TRBJ1-2; v_gene: TRBV29-1; CDR3aa: SVEGRARAGYT
j_gene: TRBJ2-7; v_gene: TRBV10-3; CDR3aa: AISESPDRNEQY
j_gene: TRBJ2-7; v_gene: TRBV7-9; CDR3aa: ASSSTGLEQY
j_gene: TRBJ1-2; v_gene: TRBV3-1/TRBV3-2; CDR3aa: ASRRSGAEGYT
j_gene: TRBJ1-4; v_gene: TRBV2; CDR3aa: ASSYAGGLVEKLF
j_gene: TRBJ2-1; v_gene: TRBV23-1; CDR3aa: ASRLSTGRADEQF
j_gene: TRBJ2-1; v_gene: TRBV9; CDR3aa: ASSVGGTTSGVRYNEQF
j_gene: TRBJ2-1; v_gene: TRBV18; CDR3aa: ASSPRRNQQF
j_gene: TRBJ2-5; v_gene: TRBV11-3; CDR3aa: ASSPGLAPYQETQY
j_gene: TRBJ1-6; v_gene: TRBV18; CDR3aa: ASSEDEGSISPLH
j_gene: TRBJ2-1; v_gene: TRBV5-8; CDR3aa: ASSHQRDSLPYNEQF
j_gene: TRBJ2-7; v_gene: TRBV21-1; CDR3aa: APKGGGLRYEQY
j_gene: TRBJ1-4; v_gene: TRBV3-1/TRBV3-2; CDR3aa: ASSQDSPWDRRHEKLF
j_gene: TRBJ2-1; v_gene: TRBV19; CDR3aa: ASRPEVGYNEQF
j_gene: TRBJ1-4; v_gene: TRBV5-1; CDR3aa: ASSSGATNEKLF